This note documents a single T cell receptor beta chain sequence. These data belong to a study of shared clonotypes between healthy human individuals. There are 15 residues in the CDR3. CDR1 and CDR2 from the germline V gene are SGHDN and FVKESK. With V trimmed by 4 bases and J by 2 bases, 5 bases remained unmatched. In the original processing: Sequence data from immunoSEQ were junction-only and lacked quality scores; consequently, filtering differed. The method was immunoSEQ multiplex PCR; TCRdb's version includes in-frame clones alone and lacks a portion of them. That table furnishes V, J and clone size, whereas the DNA furnished D and trimming. Among roughly 2.5 million clones listed, more than 80% were seen once.

Specimen: naive CD4+ T cells sorted from blood. Subset specified: CD45RA+ positively selected. The V gene is TRBV14, the J gene TRBJ2-3; 8 bases agree with TRBD1. The clonotype comes from a man between 18 and 29 years old in good health. DNA for the CDR3: TGTGCCAGCAGCCGACCGGGACAGGTCACAGATACGCAGTATTTT. Translation: CASSRPGQVTDTQYF.